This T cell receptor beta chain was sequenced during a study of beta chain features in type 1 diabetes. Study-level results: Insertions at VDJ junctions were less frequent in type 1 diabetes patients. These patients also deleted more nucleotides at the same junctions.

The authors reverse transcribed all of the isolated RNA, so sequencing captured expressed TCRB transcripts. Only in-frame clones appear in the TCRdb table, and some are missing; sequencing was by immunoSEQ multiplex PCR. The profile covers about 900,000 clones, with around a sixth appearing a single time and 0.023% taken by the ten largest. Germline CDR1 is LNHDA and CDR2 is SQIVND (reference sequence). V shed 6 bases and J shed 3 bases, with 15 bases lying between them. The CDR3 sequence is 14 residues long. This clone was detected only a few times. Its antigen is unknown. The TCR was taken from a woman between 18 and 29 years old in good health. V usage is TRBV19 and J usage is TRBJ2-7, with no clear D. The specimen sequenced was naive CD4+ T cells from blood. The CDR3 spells CASRKESVSYEQYF. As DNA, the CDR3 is TGTGCCAGTAGGAAAGAGTCTGTAAGCTACGAGCAGTACTTC.